A single sample gave rise to the 15 T cell receptor beta chains below, sequenced in a study of neurological immune-mediated disorders. TCRdb called the 5' RACE reads again in MiXCR, with one record for every CDR3 protein. Of 46,000 or so distinct CDR3 sequences in the sample, 10% are singletons; the top ten hold around 20%. The material sequenced was PBMCs. The receptor source for this set is a woman aged 40 to 49 with HTLV-1-associated myelopathy (HAM/TSP).

This clonotype was seen many times. The V call is TRBV7-8, the J call TRBJ1-2; a weak D match, TRBD1 (5 bases). Germline-derived CDR1 and CDR2 are SGHVS and FQNEAQ. This CDR3 is 13 amino acids long. Trimming removed 8 bases from V and 3 bases from J, with 13 bases in between. CDR3 loop: CASSGALDYGYTF. DNA for the CDR3: TGTGCCAGCTCCGGGGCTCTGGACTATGGCTACACCTTC.

This clonotype was detected many times. The J gene is TRBJ1-6, the V gene TRBV5-1; no clear D. In germline, CDR1 is SGHRS, CDR2 YFSETQ. The CDR3 is 14 residues long. Trimming pared 4 bases from V and 7 bases from J, leaving 12 bases between. Here the CDR3 reads CASSPLNPNSPLHF. Written as DNA, the CDR3 is TGCGCCAGCAGCCCCCTTAATCCGAATTCACCCCTCCACTTT.

This clonotype was counted at least ten times. The J gene is TRBJ2-1, the V gene TRBV4-1; tentatively, D is TRBD2 (6 bases). Looked up from germline, CDR1 is MGHRA and CDR2 is YSYEKL. Between the trimmed V and J ends, which lost 1 base and 6 bases, there was a span of 19 bases. The CDR3 is 17 amino acids. Here the CDR3 DNA reads TGCGCCAGCAGCCAAGTAGATATGGGACTGACTCTCAATGAGCAGTTCTTC. As protein: CASSQVDMGLTLNEQFF.

In its sample, this clonotype was seen many times. The chain is built from TRBV7-2 and TRBJ2-3, with 8 positions matching TRBD2. Germline V lookup: CDR1 SGHTA, CDR2 FQGNSA. The CDR3 is 15 amino acids. V lost 3 bases and J lost 3; bases outside the gene matches: 5. The CDR3, as DNA: TGTGCCAGCAGCTTCGCAGCGGGGGAGACAGATACGCAGTATTTT. This encodes CASSFAAGETDTQYF.

This clonotype has only a few counts. This chain links TRBV27 with TRBJ1-2; D ambiguous. Germline loops: CDR1 MNHEY, CDR2 SMNVEV (reference sequence). Trimming left V 7 bases short and J 4 bases short, with 10 bases between. This CDR3 is 12 amino acids long. The CDR3: CASTKGSYGYTF. CDR3 sequence (DNA): TGTGCCAGCACTAAGGGTTCCTATGGCTACACCTTC.

About this clonotype: Being one base from a much bigger clone, this may be a read error. The rearrangement links TRBV29-1 to TRBJ2-7; 9 bases match TRBD1. The CDR3 is made up of 13 amino acids. V lost 3 bases to trimming and J lost 5 bases; unmatched junction nucleotides: 5. Germline V lookup: CDR1 SQVTM, CDR2 ANQGSEA. Written as DNA, the CDR3 is TGCAGCGTTGACAAAGGGACAGGGAACGAGCAGTACTTC. Amino acid sequence: CSVDKGTGNEQYF.

This clonotype was counted many times. The CDR3 DNA reads TGTGCCAGCAGTTTAGCCCTCTATGGCTACACCTTC. Protein sequence: CASSLALYGYTF. The chain uses TRBV12-3 or TRBV12-4 and TRBJ1-2; the D is unclear. This CDR3 comprises 12 residues. Trimming shortened V by 0 bases and J by 4 bases, and 3 bases separated the two germline ends.

This clonotype was seen ten or more times. This chain connects TRBV7-2 to TRBJ1-5; D uncertain. Trimming cost V 1 base and J 6 bases, with 10 bases left between them. The CDR3 runs to 14 residues. Per germline, CDR1 SGHTA and CDR2 FQGNSA. This CDR3 reads CASSLGGRGQPQHF. The CDR3 coding sequence is TGTGCCAGCAGCTTAGGTGGCCGTGGTCAGCCCCAGCATTTT.

This clonotype was observed many times. This chain links TRBV7-2 with TRBJ1-2; D call uncertain. The CDR3 loop spans 14 amino acids. Between the trimmed V and J ends, which lost 0 bases and 5 bases, there was a span of 10 bases. CDR1 SGHTA and CDR2 FQGNSA come from the germline V gene. CDR3 region: CASSLARAEYGYTF. For the CDR3, the DNA is TGTGCCAGCAGCTTAGCGAGGGCAGAATATGGCTACACCTTC.

The chain links TRBV27 to TRBJ1-4; TRBD1 agrees at 10 bases. V shed 5 bases, J shed 12 bases, and the junction held 9 bases outside the gene matches. CDR3 size: 14 residues. From germline, CDR1 is MNHEY and CDR2 SMNVEV (reference sequence). CDR3 sequence: CASSLAGTGDELFF. The CDR3 DNA is TGTGCCAGCAGTCTAGCTGGGACAGGGGATGAACTGTTTTTT.

The gene calls are TRBV29-1 and TRBJ2-2; D is possibly TRBD1 (6 bases). Trimming stripped 4 bases from V and 4 bases from J, with 10 bases between. This CDR3 is 13 amino acids long. Per the germline V gene, CDR1 is SQVTM and CDR2 is ANQGSEA. The CDR3 here is CSVAPDSTGELFF. DNA of the CDR3: TGCAGCGTTGCCCCGGACAGCACCGGGGAGCTGTTTTTT.

In this sample, this clonotype turned up many times. The chain links TRBV20-1 to TRBJ2-1; tentative D call: TRBD1 (7 bases). The CDR3 has 15 residues. CDR1 DFQATT and CDR2 SNEGSKA come from the germline V gene (reference sequence). The V end was cut by 0 bases, the J end by 2 bases, with 11 bases between. This CDR3 reads CSARDLRGAYNEQFF. The CDR3 bases are TGCAGTGCTAGAGACCTCAGGGGGGCCTACAATGAGCAGTTCTTC.

This clonotype has ten or more counts. This chain uses TRBV2 with TRBJ2-7; D is undetermined. Per germline, CDR1 SNHLY and CDR2 FYNNEI. This CDR3 has 13 residues. The V and J ends lost 7 bases and 5 bases respectively, with 15 bases between them. The DNA of the CDR3 is TGTGCCAGCACCCCCGGGCGGTTTCACGAGCAGTACTTC. This codes for CASTPGRFHEQYF.

The table lists this clonotype with many counts. The chain carries TRBV5-1 and TRBJ2-2, with 9 nucleotides matching TRBD1. The CDR3 length is 15 residues. Germline trimming cut 4 bases from V and 0 bases from J; bases unmatched to any gene: 1. Germline V gene lookup returns CDR1 SGHRS and CDR2 YFSETQ. The CDR3 bases are TGCGCCAGCAGCGGGACAGGGCCGAACACCGGGGAGCTGTTTTTT. Translating gives CASSGTGPNTGELFF.

The chain employs TRBV5-5 and TRBJ2-1; D ambiguous. This CDR3 is built from 15 residues. Trimming removed 4 bases at V and 4 bases at J, with 15 bases between. CDR1 is SGHKS, CDR2 YYEKEE, per germline (reference sequence). The CDR3 DNA sequence: TGTGCCAGCAGCCCGTACCTTGAAGTATACAATGAGCAGTTCTTC. This sequence encodes CASSPYLEVYNEQFF.